This T cell receptor (beta chain) was found in a study of blood T cell repertoires in COVID-19. V was cut by 4 bases and J by 0 bases, with 9 bases left in between. Germline CDR1 and CDR2: SNHLY and FYNNEI. There are 14 residues in the CDR3. In the source study's methods: Reference gene primer amplification yielded estimated nucleated cell counts. Here immunoSEQ multiplex PCR was the method, and the copy in TCRdb shows in-frame clones only, minus some. D and trimming come from the DNA, and the V and J calls and clone size come from that table. The sample yields some 150,000 clones, 84% seen once. The sequence came from a woman aged 50 to 60 in a cohort sampled during active or convalescent COVID-19. Specimen: peripheral blood. The chain is built from TRBV2 and TRBJ2-5; possibly TRBD1 for D (6 bases). The CDR3 DNA is TGTGCCAGCAGTGTAGGACAGTACCAAGAGACCCAGTACTTC. Its protein product is CASSVGQYQETQYF. The variable domain in full, completed from reference TRBV2 and TRBJ2-5, reads EPEVTQTPSHQVTQMGQEVILRCVPISNHLYFYWYRQILGQKVEFLVSFYNNEISEKSEIFDDQFSVERPDGSNFTLKIRSTKLEDSAMYFCASSVGQYQETQYFGPGTRLLVL.